The 30 T cell receptor beta chains given below trace back to one sample, sequenced in a study of cytomegalovirus exposure and HLA in healthy donors. With 60 Vbeta and 13 Jbeta primers, the PCR was carried out. The repertoire was sequenced with immunoSEQ multiplex PCR; TCRdb's copy has only in-frame clones and lacks some. The table records about 150,000 clones, 60% to 75% of them present only once. Sequenced sample: PBMCs. These receptor sequences come from a man aged 18-30 years in good health and CMV-seronegative.

The chain recombines TRBV2 with TRBJ1-1, with D possibly matching TRBD1 (5 bases). Germline CDR1 SNHLY, CDR2 FYNNEI. The V end lost 1 base, the J end lost 6 bases, and 12 bases lay between the germline ends. The CDR3 is 14 amino acids. The CDR3 protein is CASSEGGVESEAFF. Here the CDR3 DNA reads TGTGCCAGCAGTGAAGGGGGGGTAGAGTCTGAAGCTTTCTTT.

In nucleotides, the CDR3 is TGTGCCAGCAGCCCAGCGCCCCCGAAGTTACAAGAGACCCAGTACTTC. Translated, it gives CASSPAPPKLQETQYF. The rearrangement links TRBV7-6 to TRBJ2-5, with unresolved D. CDR3 length equals 16 residues. V was pared by 5 bases and J by 2 bases, with 18 bases between. Germline loops: CDR1 SGHVS, CDR2 FNYEAQ.

The chain is built from TRBV6-5 and TRBJ2-2; 8 bases align to TRBD1. The length of the CDR3 is 15 residues. V lost 6 bases, J lost 3 bases, and 6 bases stayed unmatched. CDR1 is MNHEY, CDR2 SVGAGI, per germline. The CDR3 coding sequence is TGTGCCAGCAGCCTGGACAGGGCTGACACCGGGGAGCTGTTTTTT. It translates to CASSLDRADTGELFF.

The CDR3 DNA sequence: TGTGCCAGCAGTGAGATAGATTTCAATCAGCCCCAGCATTTT. It codes for CASSEIDFNQPQHF. V usage is TRBV2 and J usage is TRBJ1-5; the D is unclear. Trimming shortened V by 3 bases and J by 3 bases, and 9 bases separated the two germline ends. Per the germline V gene, CDR1 is SNHLY and CDR2 is FYNNEI. This CDR3 contains 14 residues.

The chain couples TRBV6-5 to TRBJ1-2, with D unresolved. Trimming removed 0 bases from V and 5 bases from J, with 10 bases in between. In germline, CDR1 is MNHEY, CDR2 SVGAGI. CDR3 size: 14 residues. The CDR3 is CASSYSSGSYGYTF. The CDR3, as DNA: TGTGCCAGCAGTTACTCCTCGGGTTCTTATGGCTACACCTTC.

The sample holds a few counts of this clone. CDR3 nucleotide sequence: TGTGCCAGCAGCTCGCCAGTGAACACTGAAGCTTTCTTT. Its protein product is CASSSPVNTEAFF. The V and J genes are TRBV11-2 and TRBJ1-1, with D uncertain. V lost 4 bases, J lost 0 bases, and 6 bases lay in between. The length of the CDR3 is 13 residues. From germline, CDR1 is SGHAT and CDR2 FQNNGV.

This rearrangement joins TRBV7-2 to TRBJ1-2, with D perhaps TRBD1 (5 bases). Germline CDR1 is SGHTA and CDR2 is FQGNSA. This CDR3 is built from 13 residues. The ends were cut back, 1 base at V and 8 bases at J, with 11 bases in the middle. CDR3 bases: TGTGCCAGCAGCTTAGGTCCAGGGCGCGGCTACACCTTC. Its protein product is CASSLGPGRGYTF.

J is TRBJ2-1 and V is TRBV27; 8 bases agree with TRBD1. V gave up 4 bases and J gave up 9 bases; unmatched junction bases: 14. This CDR3 comprises 16 residues. Germline-derived CDR1 and CDR2 are MNHEY and SMNVEV (reference sequence). The CDR3 spells CASSSHAGQAWGEQFF. CDR3 bases: TGTGCCAGCAGTTCCCACGCGGGACAGGCCTGGGGTGAGCAGTTCTTC.

This chain connects TRBV7-2 to TRBJ2-7; 8 bases agree with TRBD1. Germline V gives CDR1 SGHTA, CDR2 FQGNSA. The CDR3 length is 13 residues. V dropped 3 bases and J dropped 7; count of bases not matched to a gene: 5. The CDR3, as DNA: TGTGCCAGCAGCTTTGGACAGGGCCGGGAGCAGTACTTC. The encoded protein is CASSFGQGREQYF.

J is TRBJ2-5 and V is TRBV7-9; possibly TRBD2 for D (6 bases). Gene TRBJ2-7 matches the end of the DNA better, so the J call may be wrong. The CDR3 runs 14 residues. Germline V CDR1 and CDR2: SEHNR, FQNEAQ (reference sequence). CDR3 residues: CASSFTAGSYEQYF. The CDR3 coding sequence is TGTGCCAGCAGCTTTACTGCGGGGTCCTACGAGCAGTACTTC.

The chain carries TRBV6-1 and TRBJ2-1; 7 nucleotides agree with TRBD2. V shed 4 bases, J shed 5 bases, and the junction held 11 bases outside the gene matches. In germline, CDR1 is MNHNS, CDR2 SASEGT. The CDR3 runs 16 residues. The CDR3 nucleotides read TGTGCCAGCAGTGGGCCGACTAGCTCCTCAAACAATGAGCAGTTCTTC. Its protein product is CASSGPTSSSNNEQFF.

This chain joins TRBV7-2 and TRBJ2-1; 7 bases agree with TRBD1. The germline V gene has CDR1 SGHTA and CDR2 FQGNSA. The CDR3 has 15 amino acids. V shed 5 bases and J 6 bases; nucleotides not matched to a gene: 10. The CDR3 nucleotides are TGTGCCAGCAGCCCACGACAGGGACCCGTCAATGAGCAGTTCTTC. Encoded protein: CASSPRQGPVNEQFF.

This clone was detected once. The V gene is TRBV6-1, the J gene TRBJ2-7; D is unclear. Trimming took off 6 bases at V and 3 bases at J, with 9 bases between the two ends. The CDR3 has 12 residues. CDR1 and CDR2 (germline): MNHNS, SASEGT. Here the CDR3 reads CASRAGNYEQYV. CDR3 nucleotide sequence: TGTGCCAGCAGGGCCGGAAACTACGAGCAGTACGTC.

CDR3 DNA: TGCGCCAGCAGCCGGACCTTTGGGACGGGAGATCAGCCCCAGCATTTT. Residues: CASSRTFGTGDQPQHF. This chain uses TRBV4-3 with TRBJ1-5; tentative D call: TRBD1 (5 bases). The CDR3 has 16 amino acids. V dropped 4 bases and J dropped 5 bases, with 18 bases sitting between them. Germline CDR1 LGHNA, CDR2 YSLEER.

The CDR3 DNA follows: TGTGCCAGCAGTTACTCGAGTAACAGGGGCTTTAGAGCTTTCTTT. Encoded protein: CASSYSSNRGFRAFF. The rearrangement uses TRBV6-5 and TRBJ1-1; 7 bases are shared with TRBD1. From germline, CDR1 is MNHEY and CDR2 SVGAGI. The V and J ends lost 0 bases and 10 bases, in that order; junction bases with no gene match: 11. The CDR3 has 15 residues.

This clone was found once. J is TRBJ1-2 and V is TRBV11-2, with D maybe TRBD1 (6 bases). V lost 5 bases to trimming and J lost 5 bases, with 15 bases between them. CDR3 length: 14 amino acids. Germline-derived CDR1 and CDR2 are SGHAT and FQNNGV. The CDR3 nucleotides are TGTGCCAGCAGCCCTACCGGGACAACTTATGGCTACACCTTC. Its protein product is CASSPTGTTYGYTF. The full variable domain, with the rest looked up from reference TRBV11-2 and TRBJ1-2, is EAGVAQSPRYKIIEKRQSVAFWCNPISGHATLYWYQQILGQGPKLLIQFQNNGVVDDSQLPKDRFSAERLKGVDSTLKIQPAKLEDSAVYLCASSPTGTTYGYTFGSGTRLTVV.

V is TRBV2 and J is TRBJ1-6; TRBD1 might be the D (5 bases). V shed 6 bases and J shed 3 bases, with 15 bases lying between them. This CDR3 is built from 16 residues. Germline V gene lookup returns CDR1 SNHLY and CDR2 FYNNEI. CDR3 coding DNA: TGTGCCAGCAGCCCCAGTTCAGGGCGCTATAATTCACCCCTCCACTTT. Its translation is CASSPSSGRYNSPLHF.

This sequence joins TRBV4-3 and TRBJ1-1, with D unresolved. CDR3 length equals 14 residues. V lost 3 bases and J lost 1, with 9 bases in between. Germline CDR1 and CDR2: LGHNA and YSLEER. CDR3 residues: CASSQQAWNTEAFF. CDR3 nucleotides: TGCGCCAGCAGCCAGCAAGCTTGGAACACTGAAGCTTTCTTT.

This clone was detected a few times. The V and J genes are TRBV18 and TRBJ1-2; D is possibly TRBD1 (5 bases). Trimming took 2 bases from V and 8 from J, leaving 12 bases between them. The CDR3 sequence is 13 residues long. The germline V gene encodes CDR1 KGHSH and CDR2 LQKENI. The DNA for the CDR3 is TGTGCCAGCTCACCAGGGGCCGTTAAAGGCTACACCTTC. Its protein product is CASSPGAVKGYTF.

J is TRBJ2-1 and V is TRBV5-1; 15 nucleotides line up with TRBD2. The CDR3 is 18 amino acids. The germline V gene encodes CDR1 SGHRS and CDR2 YFSETQ. With 7 bases clipped from V and 1 base from J, the junction kept 9 bases outside the gene matches. The CDR3 here is CASYGLAGGPSSYNEQFF. DNA of the CDR3: TGCGCCAGCTATGGACTAGCGGGGGGGCCGAGTTCCTACAATGAGCAGTTCTTC.

The V and J genes are TRBV5-1 and TRBJ1-1; D uncertain. V was clipped by 10 bases and J by 0 bases, with 16 bases between them. Germline V gene data show CDR1 as SGHRS and CDR2 as YFSETQ. The CDR3 extends over 14 amino acids. The CDR3 loop reads CAGLRSPVNTEAFF. In nucleotides, the CDR3 is TGCGCCGGCCTTCGGAGCCCAGTGAACACTGAAGCTTTCTTT.

This clone was seen once. The chain carries TRBV29-1 and TRBJ1-2; D call uncertain. Trimming took off 7 bases at V and 3 bases at J, with 12 bases between the two ends. Germline V CDR1 and CDR2: SQVTM, ANQGSEA. The CDR3 is 12 amino acids. The CDR3 DNA follows: TGCAGCGCCCGGTGGGGAGACTATGGCTACACCTTC. Translating gives CSARWGDYGYTF.

This clone was seen only a few times. This rearrangement joins TRBV27 to TRBJ2-2; TRBD1 matches at 9 bases. Germline trimming cut 6 bases from V and 0 bases from J; bases unmatched to any gene: 2. CDR1 and CDR2 (germline): MNHEY, SMNVEV (reference sequence). The CDR3 extends over 15 amino acids. The CDR3 loop is CASSRTGANTGELFF. The DNA of the CDR3 is TGTGCCAGCAGCAGGACAGGGGCGAACACCGGGGAGCTGTTTTTT.

The gene calls are TRBV27 and TRBJ2-1; the D gene is possibly TRBD2 (6 bases). This CDR3 is built from 15 residues. Between the trimmed V and J ends, which lost 4 bases and 2 bases, there was a span of 12 bases. In germline, CDR1 is MNHEY, CDR2 SMNVEV (reference sequence). The CDR3 spells CASSSLAGPYNEQFF. DNA of the CDR3: TGTGCCAGCAGTTCTCTCGCGGGGCCCTACAATGAGCAGTTCTTC.

This chain uses TRBV5-1 with TRBJ1-2, with D hard to call. The CDR3 covers 13 residues. Trimming took 0 bases from V and 8 from J, leaving 11 bases between them. The germline gives CDR1 SGHRS, CDR2 YFSETQ. DNA for the CDR3: TGCGCCAGCAGCTTGGACCCGGTATGGGGCTACACCTTC. Translation: CASSLDPVWGYTF.

The chain recombines TRBV11-2 with TRBJ2-5, with a tentative D call TRBD2 (5 bases). Germline CDR1 reads SGHAT; CDR2 reads FQNNGV. This CDR3 contains 12 residues. Trimming removed 2 bases from V and 5 bases from J, with 6 bases in between. For the CDR3, the DNA is TGTGCCAGCAGCTTACGCGGGGAGACCCAGTACTTC. Translating it yields CASSLRGETQYF.

The chain employs TRBV5-1 and TRBJ2-3; 10 bases line up with TRBD2. This CDR3 has 17 residues. CDR1 SGHRS and CDR2 YFSETQ come from the germline V gene. J gave up 0 bases and V 5 bases, and 9 bases lay outside the gene matches. The DNA of the CDR3 is TGCGCCAGCAGGCGTAGCGGGGGGACGATGAGCACAGATACGCAGTATTTT. Translated: CASRRSGGTMSTDTQYF.

The table lists this clone with a few counts. The V call is TRBV28, the J call TRBJ2-3; tentative D call: TRBD2 (5 bases). The V gene's germline CDR1 is MDHEN and CDR2 SYDVKM. The ends were cut back, 6 bases at V and 3 bases at J, with 16 bases in the middle. The CDR3 extends over 15 amino acids. DNA for the CDR3: TGTGCCAGCAGCTCCGAGCGGATTCGGACAGATACGCAGTATTTT. Translating it yields CASSSERIRTDTQYF.

The chain couples TRBV27 to TRBJ2-7; 8 bases align to TRBD1. There are 16 residues in the CDR3. Germline values: CDR1 MNHEY, CDR2 SMNVEV (reference sequence). V gave up 5 bases and J gave up 7 bases; unmatched junction bases: 16. CDR3 amino acids: CASSKITSRDRREQYF. The CDR3 nucleotides read TGTGCCAGCAGTAAAATAACCTCGAGGGACAGGAGGGAGCAGTACTTC.

This clone was observed a handful of times. CDR3 in DNA: TGTGCCAGCAGTCCTCAGGCCTCCTACGAGCAGTACTTC. Its protein is CASSPQASYEQYF. The gene calls are TRBV27 and TRBJ2-7; no clear D. The V gene's germline CDR1 is MNHEY and CDR2 SMNVEV (reference sequence). Trimming took off 5 bases at V and 0 bases at J, with 8 bases between the two ends. This CDR3 comprises 13 residues.